The 21 T cell receptor beta chains below all came from one sample that was sequenced in a study of blood T cell repertoires in COVID-19. Clones were read by immunoSEQ multiplex PCR, and TCRdb kept only the in-frame ones, dropping some. The table records about 260,000 clones, less than 90% of them present only once. The specimen was peripheral blood. The receptors stem from a young man with active or convalescent COVID-19.

The rearrangement uses TRBV6-2 or TRBV6-3 and TRBJ2-7; D gene ambiguous. The CDR3 sequence is 13 residues long. V lost 2 bases and J 3 bases, leaving 8 bases between the germline ends. In germline, CDR1 is MNHEY, CDR2 SVGEGT. The chain's CDR3 is CASSYVERYEQYF. DNA of the CDR3: TGTGCCAGCAGTTACGTAGAACGCTACGAGCAGTACTTC.

This chain joins TRBV6-5 and TRBJ1-5; a weak D match, TRBD1 (6 bases). Germline CDR1 and CDR2: MNHEY and SVGAGI. The CDR3 is 15 amino acids. Trimming took 2 bases from V and 7 from J, leaving 15 bases between them. The CDR3 coding sequence is TGTGCCAGCAGTTACACTACAGGGCCCGCGCAGCCCCAGCATTTT. Translated, it gives CASSYTTGPAQPQHF.

The V call is TRBV13, the J call TRBJ2-5, with TRBD1 identical over 7 bases. The CDR3 totals 14 residues. Trimming took 5 bases from V and 4 from J; bases not matched to a gene: 7. Germline CDR1 reads PRHDT; CDR2 reads FYEKMQ (reference sequence). The DNA of the CDR3 is TGTGCCAGCAGCCCAAGGACAGGAAGAGAGACCCAGTACTTC. It codes for CASSPRTGRETQYF.

V gene TRBV4-1 combines with J gene TRBJ2-7; 7 nucleotides align to TRBD1. Germline CDR1 and CDR2: MGHRA and YSYEKL. The CDR3 spans 19 residues. The V segment lost 2 bases and the J segment 5 bases; nucleotides outside the gene matches: 21. The CDR3 sequence is CASSQTQTGRGDTNHEQYF. As DNA, the CDR3 is TGCGCCAGCAGCCAAACACAGACAGGGCGAGGAGACACCAACCACGAGCAGTACTTC.

V gene TRBV6-5 combines with J gene TRBJ2-2; 7 nucleotides agree with TRBD1. This CDR3 region has 15 residues. The V and J ends lost 8 bases and 6 bases, in that order; junction bases with no gene match: 12. CDR1 is MNHEY and CDR2 is SVGAGI in the germline V gene. The CDR3 nucleotides read TGTGCCAGCTCCTACTCTACAGGGGACCCCGGGGAGCTGTTTTTT. Its protein product is CASSYSTGDPGELFF.

This clone was recorded a few times. The chain carries TRBV4-2 and TRBJ1-5; D unresolved. The CDR3 consists of 13 residues. The V end lost 2 bases, the J end lost 0 bases, and 2 bases lay between the germline ends. Germline lookup yields CDR1 LGHNA and CDR2 YNFKEQ. CDR3 sequence reads: CASSQYSNQPQHF. DNA for the CDR3: TGTGCCAGCAGCCAATATAGCAATCAGCCCCAGCATTTT.

The genes are TRBV18 and TRBJ1-4, with D maybe TRBD1 (5 bases). CDR3 size: 17 residues. CDR1 is KGHSH and CDR2 is LQKENI in the germline V gene. V shed 0 bases and J shed 1 base, with 12 bases lying between them. The CDR3 loop reads CASSPPPAGGTNEKLFF. The CDR3 DNA reads as TGTGCCAGCTCACCACCACCGGCGGGGGGAACTAATGAAAAACTGTTTTTT.

In its sample, this clone was seen a few times. This chain uses TRBV10-3 with TRBJ1-6; D not resolved. Trimming pared 3 bases from V and 9 bases from J, leaving 15 bases between. This CDR3 has 15 residues. CDR1 and CDR2 (germline): ENHRY, SYGVKD. The CDR3 loop reads CAISELATESSPLHF. CDR3 in DNA: TGTGCCATCAGTGAATTGGCAACCGAAAGTTCACCCCTCCACTTT.

V usage is TRBV6-5 and J usage is TRBJ1-1; 7 bases line up with TRBD1. This CDR3 is 14 amino acids long. Germline values: CDR1 MNHEY, CDR2 SVGAGI. J was trimmed by 7 bases and V by 0 bases; bases with no gene match: 5. The DNA of the CDR3 is TGTGCCAGCAGTTACTCGAGGGGACAGAATGAAGCTTTCTTT. It specifies CASSYSRGQNEAFF.

The gene calls are TRBV7-2 and TRBJ2-7, with D perhaps matching TRBD1 (6 bases). Germline V CDR1 and CDR2: SGHTA, FQGNSA. The CDR3 runs to 15 residues. V shed 1 base and J shed 0 bases, with 10 bases lying between them. CDR3 in amino acids: CASSLGTDSSYEQYF. The CDR3 DNA is TGTGCCAGCAGCTTAGGGACAGATAGCTCCTACGAGCAGTACTTC.

The rearrangement uses TRBV7-9 and TRBJ1-1, with 7 bases identical to TRBD1. The CDR3 is 16 amino acids. Germline CDR1 SEHNR, CDR2 FQNEAQ (reference sequence). V was pared by 4 bases and J by 1 base, with 9 bases of the junction left unmatched. The CDR3 DNA is TGTGCCAGCAGCTCCCCACAGGGGTCGGCGAACACTGAAGCTTTCTTT. Translation gives CASSSPQGSANTEAFF.

CDR3 nucleotide sequence: TGTGCCAGCAGCACAGGGACAGTTAGCACAGATACGCAGTATTTT. It translates to CASSTGTVSTDTQYF. The chain links TRBV2 to TRBJ2-3; TRBD1 agrees at 7 bases. The length of the CDR3 is 15 residues. Unmatched junction bases numbered 6, after V lost 6 bases and J lost 0 bases. Per germline, CDR1 SNHLY and CDR2 FYNNEI.

The genes are TRBV2 and TRBJ1-1; D is uncertain. CDR1 and CDR2 from the germline V gene are SNHLY and FYNNEI. Trimming pared 6 bases from V and 3 bases from J, leaving 17 bases between. This CDR3 has 15 residues. The CDR3 DNA reads TGTGCCAGCAGGACGGGCCGCGGGGTCTACACTGAAGCTTTCTTT. It is translated as CASRTGRGVYTEAFF. Based on the CDR3 plus reference TRBV2 and TRBJ1-1, the full variable domain is EPEVTQTPSHQVTQMGQEVILRCVPISNHLYFYWYRQILGQKVEFLVSFYNNEISEKSEIFDDQFSVERPDGSNFTLKIRSTKLEDSAMYFCASRTGRGVYTEAFFGQGTRLTVV.

V usage is TRBV7-2 and J usage is TRBJ2-3; D unresolved. Germline values: CDR1 SGHTA, CDR2 FQGNSA. Trimming stripped 1 base from V and 0 bases from J, with 8 bases between. The CDR3 totals 15 residues. As DNA, the CDR3 is TGTGCCAGCAGCTTAGTGCAGACTAGCACAGATACGCAGTATTTT. This gives the protein CASSLVQTSTDTQYF.

The CDR3 coding sequence is TGTGCCAGTAGACCCACGGCGGCCCTGCCCCAGCATTTT. Encoded protein: CASRPTAALPQHF. The chain carries TRBV19 and TRBJ1-5; no firm D call. Germline V CDR1 and CDR2: LNHDA, SQIVND (reference sequence). With 6 bases removed from V and 9 bases from J, the gap between germline ends came to 15 bases. CDR3 length: 13 residues.

The chain is built from TRBV2 and TRBJ1-2; D possibly corresponds to TRBD1 (5 bases). The CDR3 spans 14 residues. V was trimmed by 3 bases and J by 8 bases, leaving 16 bases between them. CDR1 is SNHLY, CDR2 FYNNEI, per germline. CDR3 DNA: TGTGCCAGCAGTGATGGGGCGGGGGATTACGGCTACACCTTC. Encoded protein: CASSDGAGDYGYTF.

The rearrangement joins TRBV3-1 (or the pseudogene TRBV3-2) to TRBJ2-2, with D possibly being TRBD2 (5 bases). The germline V gene has CDR1 LGHDT and CDR2 YNNKEL (reference sequence). V lost 3 bases to trimming and J lost 2 bases, with 16 bases between them. The CDR3 runs to 17 residues. Here the CDR3 reads CASSQEEAGLNTGELFF. The CDR3 DNA is TGTGCCAGCAGCCAGGAGGAGGCAGGCCTAAACACCGGGGAGCTGTTTTTT.

The chain recombines TRBV5-1 with TRBJ2-1; 9 bases map to TRBD2. CDR1 is SGHRS, CDR2 YFSETQ, per germline. This CDR3 region has 17 residues. V shed 4 bases, J shed 0 bases, and the junction held 8 bases outside the gene matches. Written as DNA, the CDR3 is TGCGCCAGCAGCCCCATGAGCGGGGGGACCTCCTACAATGAGCAGTTCTTC. Translating it yields CASSPMSGGTSYNEQFF.

The chain has TRBV4-2 and TRBJ1-2; TRBD1 might be the D (5 bases). Germline-derived CDR1 and CDR2 are LGHNA and YNFKEQ. V lost 0 bases and J lost 3, with 14 bases in between. This CDR3 is built from 16 residues. CDR3 loop: CASSQDLTGYDYGYTF. The CDR3 DNA reads TGTGCCAGCAGCCAAGATTTAACAGGTTATGACTATGGCTACACCTTC.

CDR3 in amino acids: CASMIRDRPNPGYTF. The CDR3 bases are TGTGCCAGTATGATCCGGGACAGGCCCAATCCCGGCTACACCTTC. The V call is TRBV19, the J call TRBJ1-2; 8 positions match TRBD1. Per germline, CDR1 LNHDA and CDR2 SQIVND (reference sequence). J lost 8 bases, V lost 7 bases, and 15 bases had no gene match. The CDR3 sequence is 15 residues long.

The V gene is TRBV7-8, the J gene TRBJ1-4; D gene uncertain. The CDR3 is 15 residues long. Germline V gives CDR1 SGHVS, CDR2 FQNEAQ. The V gene lost 7 bases and the J gene lost 5 bases, with 17 bases spanning the gap. The CDR3 nucleotides are TGTGCCAGCACCCAAACCTCAGGTCTCAATGAAAAACTGTTTTTT. Amino acids: CASTQTSGLNEKLFF. Complete variable domain (other parts from reference TRBV7-8 and TRBJ1-4): GAGVSQSPRYKVAKRGQDVALRCDPISGHVSLFWYQQALGQGPEFLTYFQNEAQLDKSGLPSDRFFAERPEGSVSTLKIQRTQQEDSAVYLCASTQTSGLNEKLFFGSGTQLSVL.